The clone carrying this T cell receptor beta chain was seen just once. Its target is unknown. These data are taken from a study of cytomegalovirus exposure and HLA in healthy donors. Study-level findings and limits: An apparent linkage of common viral pathogens to several of the most significant clusters emerged in a later analysis.

The PCR was carried out with 60 Vbeta primers and 13 Jbeta primers. Original processing notes: An analysis that came later counted 80 million or so unique TCR beta chains, about 10 million shared. Sequencing used immunoSEQ multiplex PCR; TCRdb keeps in-frame clones, though not all of them. The V and J calls and clone size come from that table; D and trimming were worked out from the DNA. The sample holds 140,000 to 150,000 clones, 60% to 80% seen once. The sequencing input was PBMCs. This sequence originates from a woman aged 40 to 50 in good health and CMV-seropositive.

The CDR3 DNA reads as TGTGCCAGCAGCCTCGGGCAGGGGGCTTACAATGAGCAGTTCTTC. Encoded protein: CASSLGQGAYNEQFF. The chain links TRBV7-6 to TRBJ2-1; 8 nucleotides match TRBD1. The CDR3 spans 15 residues. The V segment lost 5 bases and the J segment 4 bases; nucleotides outside the gene matches: 7. Per germline, CDR1 SGHVS and CDR2 FNYEAQ.